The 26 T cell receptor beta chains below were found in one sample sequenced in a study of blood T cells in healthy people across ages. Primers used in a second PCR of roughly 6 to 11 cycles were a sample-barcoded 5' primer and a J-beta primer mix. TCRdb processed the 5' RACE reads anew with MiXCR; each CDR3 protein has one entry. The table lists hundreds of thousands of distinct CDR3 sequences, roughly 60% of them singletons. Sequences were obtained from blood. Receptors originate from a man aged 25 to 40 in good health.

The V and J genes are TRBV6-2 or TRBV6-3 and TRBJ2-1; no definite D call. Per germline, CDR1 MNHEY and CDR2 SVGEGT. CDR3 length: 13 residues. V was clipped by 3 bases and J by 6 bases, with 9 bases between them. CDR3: CASSYVWRNEQFF. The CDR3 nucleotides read TGTGCCAGCAGTTATGTCTGGCGCAATGAGCAGTTCTTC.

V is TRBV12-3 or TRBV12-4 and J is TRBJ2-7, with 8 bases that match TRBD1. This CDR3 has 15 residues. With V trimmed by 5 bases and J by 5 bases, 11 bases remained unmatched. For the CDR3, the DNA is TGTGCCAGCAGTCCCACGTGGACAGGGTTTGACGAGCAGTACTTC. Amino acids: CASSPTWTGFDEQYF.

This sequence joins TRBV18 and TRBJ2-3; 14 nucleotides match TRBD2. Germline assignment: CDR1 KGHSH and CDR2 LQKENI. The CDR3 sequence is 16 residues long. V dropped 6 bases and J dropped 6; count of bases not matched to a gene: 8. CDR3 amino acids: CASSLGLAGVQDTQYF. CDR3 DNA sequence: TGTGCCAGCTCCCTGGGACTAGCGGGAGTACAGGATACGCAGTATTTT. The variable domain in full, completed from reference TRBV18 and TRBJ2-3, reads NAGVMQNPRHLVRRRGQEARLRCSPMKGHSHVYWYRQLPEEGLKFMVYLQKENIIDESGMPKERFSAEFPKEGPSILRIQQVVRGDSAAYFCASSLGLAGVQDTQYFGPGTRLTVL.

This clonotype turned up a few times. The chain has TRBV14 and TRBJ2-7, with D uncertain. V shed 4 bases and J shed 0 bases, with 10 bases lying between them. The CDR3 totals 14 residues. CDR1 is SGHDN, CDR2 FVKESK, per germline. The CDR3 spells CASSPPGLSYEQYF. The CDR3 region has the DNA TGTGCCAGCAGCCCCCCGGGCCTCTCCTACGAGCAGTACTTC.

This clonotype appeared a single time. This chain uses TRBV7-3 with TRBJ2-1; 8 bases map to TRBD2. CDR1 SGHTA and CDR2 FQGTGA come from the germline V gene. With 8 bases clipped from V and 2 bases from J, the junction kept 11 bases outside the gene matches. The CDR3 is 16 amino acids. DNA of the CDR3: TGTGCCAGCGCCTTCGATGGCGGGGGGACCTACAATGAGCAGTTCTTC. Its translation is CASAFDGGGTYNEQFF. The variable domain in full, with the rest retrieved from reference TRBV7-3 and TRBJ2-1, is GAGVSQTPSNKVTEKGKYVELRCDPISGHTALYWYRQSLGQGPEFLIYFQGTGAADDSGLPNDRFFAVRPEGSVSTLKIQRTERGDSAVYLCASAFDGGGTYNEQFFGPGTRLTVL.

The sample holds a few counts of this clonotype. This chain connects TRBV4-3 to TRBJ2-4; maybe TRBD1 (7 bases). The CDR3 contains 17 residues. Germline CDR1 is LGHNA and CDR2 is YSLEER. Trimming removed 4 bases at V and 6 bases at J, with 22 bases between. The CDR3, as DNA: TGCGCCAGCAGCCCAGCAAGACGCGGGACAGAAGGAAACATTCAGTACTTC. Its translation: CASSPARRGTEGNIQYF.

CDR3 DNA: TGTGCCAGCAGCTATTATGCCACCGGGGAGCTGTTTTTT. Protein product: CASSYYATGELFF. The chain joins TRBV7-2 to TRBJ2-2; D gene uncertain. From germline, CDR1 is SGHTA and CDR2 FQGNSA. CDR3 size: 13 residues. V was shortened by 4 bases and J by 4 bases, with 7 bases between the two germline ends.

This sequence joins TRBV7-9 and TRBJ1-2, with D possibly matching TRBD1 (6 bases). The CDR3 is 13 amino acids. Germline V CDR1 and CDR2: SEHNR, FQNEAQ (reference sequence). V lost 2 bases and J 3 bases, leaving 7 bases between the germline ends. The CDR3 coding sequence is TGTGCCAGCAGCTTACCAGGGGACTATGGCTACACCTTC. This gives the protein CASSLPGDYGYTF.

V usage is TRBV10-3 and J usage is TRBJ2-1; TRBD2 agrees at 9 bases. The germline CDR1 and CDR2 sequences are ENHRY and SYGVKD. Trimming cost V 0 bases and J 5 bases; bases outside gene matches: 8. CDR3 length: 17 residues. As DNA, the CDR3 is TGTGCCATCAGTGAGTCGCACCCTAGCGGGGCCGACAATGAGCAGTTCTTC. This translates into CAISESHPSGADNEQFF.

The CDR3 loop is CASSFQGRLGEQYF. CDR3 coding DNA: TGTGCCAGCAGCTTTCAGGGGCGCCTAGGTGAGCAGTACTTC. The J gene is TRBJ2-7, the V gene TRBV7-2, with D maybe TRBD1 (6 bases). Trimming left V 3 bases short and J 7 bases short, with 16 bases between. The germline V gene has CDR1 SGHTA and CDR2 FQGNSA. This CDR3 contains 14 residues.

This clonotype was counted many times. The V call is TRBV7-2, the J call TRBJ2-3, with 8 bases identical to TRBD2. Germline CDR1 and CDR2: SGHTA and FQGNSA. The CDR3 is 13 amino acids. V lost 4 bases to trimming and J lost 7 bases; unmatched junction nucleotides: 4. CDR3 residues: CASSSTSVHTQYF. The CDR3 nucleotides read TGTGCCAGCAGCTCGACTAGCGTTCATACGCAGTATTTT.

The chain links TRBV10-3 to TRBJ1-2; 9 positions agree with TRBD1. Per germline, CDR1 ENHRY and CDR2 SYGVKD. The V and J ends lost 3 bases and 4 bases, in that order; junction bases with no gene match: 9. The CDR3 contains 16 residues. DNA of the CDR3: TGTGCCATCAGTGAATATAGGGGACAGGGCAGCTATGGCTACACCTTC. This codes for CAISEYRGQGSYGYTF.

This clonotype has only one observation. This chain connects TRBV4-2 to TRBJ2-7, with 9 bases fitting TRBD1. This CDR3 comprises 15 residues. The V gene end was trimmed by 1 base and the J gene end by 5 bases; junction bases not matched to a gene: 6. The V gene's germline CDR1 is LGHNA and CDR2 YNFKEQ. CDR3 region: CASSQVGDRVNEQYF. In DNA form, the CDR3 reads TGTGCCAGCAGCCAAGTCGGGGACAGGGTCAACGAGCAGTACTTC.

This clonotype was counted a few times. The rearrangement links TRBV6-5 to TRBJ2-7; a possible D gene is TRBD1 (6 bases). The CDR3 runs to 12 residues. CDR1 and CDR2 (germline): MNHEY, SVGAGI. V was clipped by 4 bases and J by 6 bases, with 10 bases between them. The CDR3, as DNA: TGTGCCAGCAGTTCCGGACAGACCGAGCAGTACTTC. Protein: CASSSGQTEQYF.

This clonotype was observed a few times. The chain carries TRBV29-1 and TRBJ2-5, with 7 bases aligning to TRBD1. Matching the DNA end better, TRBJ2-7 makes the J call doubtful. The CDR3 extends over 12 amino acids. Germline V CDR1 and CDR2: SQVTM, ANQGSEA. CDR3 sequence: CSVLQGRHEQYF. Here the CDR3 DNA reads TGCAGCGTTTTACAGGGGCGGCACGAGCAGTACTTC.

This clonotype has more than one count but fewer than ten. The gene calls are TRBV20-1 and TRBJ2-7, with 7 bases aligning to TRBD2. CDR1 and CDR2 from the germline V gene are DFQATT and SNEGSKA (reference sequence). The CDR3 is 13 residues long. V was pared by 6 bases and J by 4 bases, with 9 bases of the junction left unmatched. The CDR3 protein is CSAAGAATYEQYF. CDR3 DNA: TGCAGTGCCGCGGGAGCTGCGACTTACGAGCAGTACTTC.

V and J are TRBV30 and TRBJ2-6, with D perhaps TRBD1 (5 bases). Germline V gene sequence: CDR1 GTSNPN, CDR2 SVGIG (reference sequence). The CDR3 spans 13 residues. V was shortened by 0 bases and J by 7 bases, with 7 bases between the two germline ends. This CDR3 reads CAWSVGAANVLTF. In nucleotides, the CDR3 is TGTGCCTGGAGTGTAGGGGCAGCCAACGTCCTGACTTTC.

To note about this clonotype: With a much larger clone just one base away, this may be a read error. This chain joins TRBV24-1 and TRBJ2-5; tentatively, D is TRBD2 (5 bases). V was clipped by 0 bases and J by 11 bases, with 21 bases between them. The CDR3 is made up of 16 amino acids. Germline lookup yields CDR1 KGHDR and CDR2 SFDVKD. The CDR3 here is CATSDLPSSSYNEQYF. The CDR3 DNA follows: TGTGCCACCAGTGATTTGCCTAGCAGCTCCTACAATGAGCAGTACTTC.

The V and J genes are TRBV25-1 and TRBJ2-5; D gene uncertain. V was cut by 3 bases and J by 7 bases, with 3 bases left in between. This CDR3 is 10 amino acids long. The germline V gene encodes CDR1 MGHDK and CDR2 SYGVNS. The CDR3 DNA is TGTGCCAGCAGTGATTGGACCCAGTACTTC. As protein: CASSDWTQYF.

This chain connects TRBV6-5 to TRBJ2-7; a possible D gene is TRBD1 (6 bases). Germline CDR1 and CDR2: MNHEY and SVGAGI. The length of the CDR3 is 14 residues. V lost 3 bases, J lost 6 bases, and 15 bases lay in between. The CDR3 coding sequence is TGTGCCAGCAGTTATCCGGGACAACAGGGCGAGCAGTACTTC. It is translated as CASSYPGQQGEQYF.

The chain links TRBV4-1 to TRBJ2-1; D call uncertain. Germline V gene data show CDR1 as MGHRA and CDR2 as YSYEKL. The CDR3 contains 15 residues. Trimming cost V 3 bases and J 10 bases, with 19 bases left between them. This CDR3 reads CASSHHGSPAEEQFF. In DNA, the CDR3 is TGCGCCAGCAGCCACCACGGGTCACCGGCGGAAGAGCAGTTCTTC.

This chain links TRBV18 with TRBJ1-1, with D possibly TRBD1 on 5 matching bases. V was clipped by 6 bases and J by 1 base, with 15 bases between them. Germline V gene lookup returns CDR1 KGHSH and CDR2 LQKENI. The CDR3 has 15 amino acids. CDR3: CASSWTWGGNTEAFF. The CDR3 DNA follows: TGTGCCAGCTCTTGGACATGGGGAGGGAACACTGAAGCTTTCTTT. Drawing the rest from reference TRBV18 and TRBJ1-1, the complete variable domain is NAGVMQNPRHLVRRRGQEARLRCSPMKGHSHVYWYRQLPEEGLKFMVYLQKENIIDESGMPKERFSAEFPKEGPSILRIQQVVRGDSAAYFCASSWTWGGNTEAFFGQGTRLTVV.

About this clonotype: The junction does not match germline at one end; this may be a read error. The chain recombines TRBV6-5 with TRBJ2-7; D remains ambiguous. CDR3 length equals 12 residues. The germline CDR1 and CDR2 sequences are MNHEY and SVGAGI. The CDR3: CACSSFRDEQYF. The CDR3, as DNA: TGTGCCTGCAGTTCTTTCCGGGACGAGCAGTACTTC.

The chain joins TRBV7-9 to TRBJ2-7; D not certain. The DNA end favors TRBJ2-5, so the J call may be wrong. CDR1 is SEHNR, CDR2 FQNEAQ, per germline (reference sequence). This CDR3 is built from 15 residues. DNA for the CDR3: TGTGCCAGCAGCTCCCACCTGAACCCCGGGGAGACCCAGTACTTC. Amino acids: CASSSHLNPGETQYF.

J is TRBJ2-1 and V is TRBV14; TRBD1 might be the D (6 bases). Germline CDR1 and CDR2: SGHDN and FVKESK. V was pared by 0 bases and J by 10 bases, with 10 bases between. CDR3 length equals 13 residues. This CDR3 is CASSQDHGTEQFF. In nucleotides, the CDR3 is TGTGCCAGCAGCCAAGATCACGGGACAGAGCAGTTCTTC. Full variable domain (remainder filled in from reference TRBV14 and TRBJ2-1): EAGVTQFPSHSVIEKGQTVTLRCDPISGHDNLYWYRRVMGKEIKFLLHFVKESKQDESGMPNNRFLAERTGGTYSTLKVQPAELEDSGVYFCASSQDHGTEQFFGPGTRLTVL.

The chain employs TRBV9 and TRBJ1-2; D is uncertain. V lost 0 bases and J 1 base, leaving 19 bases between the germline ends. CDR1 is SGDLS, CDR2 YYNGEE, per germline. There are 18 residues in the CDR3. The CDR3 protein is CASSVVPGSDLSNYGYTF. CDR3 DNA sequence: TGTGCCAGCAGCGTAGTCCCCGGGTCGGACCTTAGTAACTATGGCTACACCTTC.